Sequencing of this T cell receptor beta chain was carried out in a study of beta chain features in type 1 diabetes. Between the trimmed V and J ends, which lost 8 bases and 4 bases, there was a span of 14 bases. CDR1 SGHTA and CDR2 FQGNSA come from the germline V gene. The CDR3 is made up of 13 amino acids. On this clone itself: What it recognizes is unknown.

Points from the study as a whole: Since sequencing was performed on cDNA, cells with high TCR expression could be over-represented. Individuals with type 1 diabetes displayed fewer insertions and more deletions at VDJ junctions. TCRB CDR3 length was moderately but significantly reduced in all four CD4+ subsets of Type 1 diabetes patients.

The investigators reverse transcribed all of the isolated RNA, so they sequenced expressed TCRB transcripts. Assay: immunoSEQ multiplex PCR; the TCRdb copy retains only in-frame clones and omits some. The table shows hundreds of thousands of clones, with about 15% occurring only once. The material sequenced was naive CD4+ T cells from blood. The sequence was collected from a man between 18 and 29 years old with type 1 diabetes. The J gene is TRBJ1-2, the V gene TRBV7-2; tentatively, D is TRBD1 (6 bases). The CDR3 loop reads CASGAQGSYGYTF. For the CDR3, the DNA is TGTGCCAGCGGGGCACAGGGAAGCTATGGCTACACCTTC.